This entry lists 23 T cell receptor beta chains sequenced from one sample in a study of preoperative IRX-2 immunotherapy in early breast cancer (dated by TCRdb to about 2019). Libraries were constructed by the immunoSEQ multiplex PCR assay. In TCRdb, the immuneACCESS table is reduced to in-frame sequences with V and J assigned. These tables do not hold every clone; where another copy was compared, an unresolved V gene accounts for under half, and the others remain unexplained. Present in this sample are roughly 14,000 clones, approximately 90% of which were seen just once. Jointly, the top ten make up approximately 29% of the sample. The treatment or condition label, read with the paper, signifies: preoperative locoregional IRX-2 cytokine immunotherapy. Sampling was done from a patient treated with IRX-2 immunotherapy. The source is a human donor with breast cancer.

This CDR3 is CASVGTGWNQPQHF. The CDR3 DNA reads as TGTGCCAGTGTGGGGACAGGGTGGAATCAGCCCCAGCATTTT. The gene calls are TRBV2 and TRBJ1-5; 9 nucleotides match TRBD1. Germline lookup yields CDR1 SNHLY and CDR2 FYNNEI. CDR3 size: 14 residues. After removal of 9 bases from V and 4 bases from J, the junction contained 7 bases not matched to a gene.

The chain uses TRBV27 and TRBJ2-3; 9 bases line up with TRBD1. The germline V gene encodes CDR1 MNHEY and CDR2 SMNVEV (reference sequence). This CDR3 is 15 amino acids long. V lost 5 bases to trimming and J lost 5 bases; unmatched junction nucleotides: 8. The DNA of the CDR3 is TGTGCCAGCAGTCTACAAGGGACAGGGCTAGATACGCAGTATTTT. It encodes CASSLQGTGLDTQYF.

The gene calls are TRBV7-2 and TRBJ1-2; D is perhaps TRBD1 (6 bases). Trimming cost V 5 bases and J 4 bases, with 14 bases left between them. The CDR3 is 14 amino acids. CDR1 is SGHTA, CDR2 FQGNSA, per germline. In DNA form, the CDR3 reads TGTGCCAGCAGCGCAAGCACAGGGATCTATGGCTACACCTTC. This codes for CASSASTGIYGYTF.

V usage is TRBV19 and J usage is TRBJ1-2; D is uncertain. The CDR3 covers 13 residues. The germline V and J ends were trimmed by 7 bases and 1 base, with 10 bases remaining between them. CDR1 is LNHDA, CDR2 SQIVND, per germline (reference sequence). CDR3 amino acids: CASKESSNYGYTF. The CDR3 DNA reads as TGTGCCAGTAAGGAGTCCAGTAACTATGGCTACACCTTC.

The V call is TRBV4-1, the J call TRBJ2-3, with D unclear. The V end was cut by 3 bases, the J end by 4 bases, with 11 bases between. This CDR3 contains 14 residues. Germline values: CDR1 MGHRA, CDR2 YSYEKL. Here the CDR3 reads CASSHKGGPDTQYF. Written as DNA, the CDR3 is TGCGCCAGCAGCCACAAGGGTGGCCCAGATACGCAGTATTTT.

Sample share makes this clone large. This chain connects TRBV27 to TRBJ2-1, with D perhaps TRBD2 (5 bases). Germline CDR1 is MNHEY and CDR2 is SMNVEV (reference sequence). This CDR3 has 12 residues. With 9 bases removed from V and 4 bases from J, the gap between germline ends came to 10 bases. CDR3 residues: CASSDFYNEQFF. The DNA for the CDR3 is TGTGCCAGTTCGGACTTTTACAATGAGCAGTTCTTC.

The V gene is TRBV5-1, the J gene TRBJ1-3, with D perhaps matching TRBD1 (5 bases). Trimming cost V 4 bases and J 0 bases, with 26 bases left between them. Germline CDR1 reads SGHRS; CDR2 reads YFSETQ. This CDR3 spans 20 amino acids. The CDR3 DNA reads TGCGCCAGCAGCCCCCGTTCGGCAGGGAACTCCTTGTTCTCTGGAAACACCATATATTTT. The encoded protein is CASSPRSAGNSLFSGNTIYF.

The chain combines TRBV28 with TRBJ2-6; tentatively, D is TRBD1 or TRBD2 (6 bases each). Trimming took 5 bases from V and 4 from J, leaving 12 bases between them. Germline CDR1 reads MDHEN; CDR2 reads SYDVKM. There are 15 residues in the CDR3. The CDR3 reads CASSVGGRGANVLTF. DNA for the CDR3: TGTGCCAGCAGTGTTGGGGGGCGCGGGGCCAACGTCCTGACTTTC.

The J gene is TRBJ1-2, the V gene TRBV7-2; 12 positions match TRBD1. Germline V gene sequence: CDR1 SGHTA, CDR2 FQGNSA. This CDR3 has 13 residues. With 5 bases clipped from V and 10 bases from J, the junction kept 5 bases outside the gene matches. CDR3 sequence: CASSPGTGGLYTF. The CDR3, as DNA: TGTGCCAGCAGCCCAGGGACAGGGGGCCTCTACACCTTC.

This clone has just one count. In DNA form, the CDR3 reads TGTGCCAGCAGCCTGACAGGGGGCATTGCAGCTTTCTTT. It yields the protein CASSLTGGIAAFF. The chain employs TRBV7-8 and TRBJ1-1; TRBD1 matches 10 bases. J lost 10 bases, V lost 5 bases, and 7 bases had no gene match. Germline V gene data show CDR1 as SGHVS and CDR2 as FQNEAQ. The CDR3 is 13 residues long.

The chain employs TRBV28 and TRBJ1-1, with 8 bases aligning to TRBD1. The CDR3 totals 14 residues. Germline trimming cut 6 bases from V and 5 bases from J; bases unmatched to any gene: 8. From germline, CDR1 is MDHEN and CDR2 SYDVKM. The CDR3, as DNA: TGTGCCAGCAGCTCTTCAGGGGGCTCGACTGAAGCTTTCTTT. Its protein product is CASSSSGGSTEAFF.

The chain links TRBV5-1 to TRBJ2-3; 9 bases align to TRBD1. This CDR3 is built from 17 residues. V shed 4 bases, J shed 0 bases, and the junction held 9 bases outside the gene matches. The germline CDR1 and CDR2 sequences are SGHRS and YFSETQ. As DNA, the CDR3 is TGCGCCAGCAGCGGCGGGACAGGGATTGTAAGCACAGATACGCAGTATTTT. It is translated as CASSGGTGIVSTDTQYF.

This CDR3 reads CASSFSGVSYNEQFF. In DNA form, the CDR3 reads TGTGCCAGCAGCTTTAGCGGGGTTTCCTACAATGAGCAGTTCTTC. This sequence joins TRBV11-2 and TRBJ2-1, with 8 bases fitting TRBD2. Trimming took 3 bases from V and 1 from J; bases not matched to a gene: 2. The CDR3 extends over 15 amino acids. Germline loops: CDR1 SGHAT, CDR2 FQNNGV.

CDR3 amino acids: CASSYAGTGGPQHF. DNA of the CDR3: TGTGCCAGCAGTTACGCTGGGACAGGGGGGCCCCAGCATTTT. The V gene is TRBV6-6, the J gene TRBJ1-5, with 11 nucleotides matching TRBD1. Germline CDR1 and CDR2: MNHNY and SVGAGI (reference sequence). V was clipped by 2 bases and J by 9 bases; unmatched bases: 3. CDR3 length: 14 residues.

The J gene is TRBJ1-2, the V gene TRBV6-5; D remains unclear. The CDR3 loop spans 11 amino acids. CDR1 is MNHEY and CDR2 is SVGAGI in the germline V gene. V dropped 6 bases and J dropped 2 bases, with 4 bases sitting between them. DNA for the CDR3: TGTGCCAGCAGAATGAACTATGGCTACACCTTC. Translation: CASRMNYGYTF.

The chain has TRBV7-9 and TRBJ1-3; TRBD1 is a possible D gene (6 bases). Trimming stripped 4 bases from V and 3 bases from J, with 16 bases between. The CDR3 has 16 amino acids. Looked up from germline, CDR1 is SEHNR and CDR2 is FQNEAQ (reference sequence). CDR3 sequence reads: CASSWGATFDGNTIYF. CDR3 DNA: TGTGCCAGCAGCTGGGGGGCGACTTTTGATGGAAACACCATATATTTT.

The chain couples TRBV2 to TRBJ2-3, with 8 bases identical to TRBD2. The trim removed 6 bases at V and 1 base at J, leaving 15 bases unmatched. Per germline, CDR1 SNHLY and CDR2 FYNNEI. The CDR3 is made up of 18 amino acids. The CDR3 DNA sequence: TGTGCCAGCAGGGGGGGAGTGAGCGGGGGAGGAGGCACAGATACGCAGTATTTT. Protein product: CASRGGVSGGGGTDTQYF.

The DNA of the CDR3 is TGTGCCAGCAGTGAGAGTTGGGTGGTGAGGTTAAAAGAGACCCAGTACTTC. Protein product: CASSESWVVRLKETQYF. V is TRBV2 and J is TRBJ2-5; D remains ambiguous. The CDR3 is made up of 17 amino acids. Germline CDR1 and CDR2: SNHLY and FYNNEI. V was pared by 3 bases and J by 3 bases, with 20 bases between.

The V and J genes are TRBV28 and TRBJ2-7, with 7 nucleotides matching TRBD1. This CDR3 contains 12 residues. V shed 10 bases, J shed 4 bases, and the junction held 7 bases outside the gene matches. Germline V gives CDR1 MDHEN, CDR2 SYDVKM. Written as DNA, the CDR3 is TGTGCCACCGGTAGGGGGCAATACGAGCAGTACGTC. Amino acid sequence: CATGRGQYEQYV.

V and J are TRBV7-9 and TRBJ1-4; unclear D gene. In germline, CDR1 is SEHNR, CDR2 FQNEAQ (reference sequence). This CDR3 comprises 14 residues. Trimming shortened V by 1 base and J by 3 bases, and 6 bases separated the two germline ends. The CDR3, as DNA: TGTGCCAGCAGCTTAGGGCAGTCTAATGAAAAACTGTTTTTT. The encoded protein is CASSLGQSNEKLFF.

The rearrangement joins TRBV7-2 to TRBJ2-1; D may be TRBD2 (6 bases). From germline, CDR1 is SGHTA and CDR2 FQGNSA. V lost 0 bases and J lost 0, with 12 bases in between. The CDR3 totals 17 residues. The CDR3 loop is CASSLARGLSSYNEQFF. The CDR3 coding sequence is TGTGCCAGCAGCTTAGCGCGGGGCCTGAGCTCCTACAATGAGCAGTTCTTC.

The chain couples TRBV19 to TRBJ2-5; 8 bases agree with TRBD2. V trimming: 4 bases; J trimming: 1 base; junction bases outside the gene matches: 11. This CDR3 spans 17 amino acids. Per the germline V gene, CDR1 is LNHDA and CDR2 is SQIVND (reference sequence). The CDR3 is CASSSFLGSGAQETQYF. CDR3 DNA sequence: TGTGCCAGTAGTAGCTTCCTCGGTAGCGGGGCCCAAGAGACCCAGTACTTC.

The chain employs TRBV7-9 and TRBJ2-3, with D hard to call. The CDR3 runs 16 residues. The V end was cut by 2 bases, the J end by 4 bases, with 16 bases between. Germline CDR1 SEHNR, CDR2 FQNEAQ (reference sequence). CDR3 bases: TGTGCCAGCAGCTTACCCCAGTCCCACCGCGCAGATACGCAGTATTTT. It specifies CASSLPQSHRADTQYF.